The 26 T cell receptor beta chains given below trace back to one sample, sequenced in a study of T cell repertoires in cytomegalovirus infection. No antigen is known for these receptors. MiXCR was run by TCRdb on the reads, yielding one entry per CDR3 protein. The sample consists of roughly 220,000 distinct CDR3 sequences, about 39% of them appearing once. Sequenced here: CD8+ T cells from cultured PBMCs, sampled from culture after CMV antigen stimulation. The receptor source for this set is a human donor in good health (CMV status not recorded). Some clones in this sample may be carry-over from other donors' samples.

Only one count was recorded for this clonotype. This sequence joins TRBV7-9 and TRBJ2-3; tentative D call: TRBD2 (6 bases). This CDR3 comprises 16 residues. CDR1 SEHNR and CDR2 FQNEAQ come from the germline V gene (reference sequence). V gave up 5 bases and J gave up 4 bases, with 19 bases separating them. CDR3 sequence (DNA): TGTGCCAGCAGCGGAAGGGGACCCGCGGGGTCAGATACGCAGTATTTT. It encodes CASSGRGPAGSDTQYF. Full variable domain (remainder filled in from reference TRBV7-9 and TRBJ2-3): DTGVSQNPRHKITKRGQNVTFRCDPISEHNRLYWYRQTLGQGPEFLTYFQNEAQLEKSRLLSDRFSAERPKGSFSTLEIQRTEQGDSAMYLCASSGRGPAGSDTQYFGPGTRLTVL.

The chain couples TRBV30 to TRBJ2-1; 7 bases are a match to TRBD2. Losses at the gene ends were 4 bases for V and 6 bases for J; bases not matched to a gene: 12. CDR1 GTSNPN and CDR2 SVGIG come from the germline V gene (reference sequence). There are 15 residues in the CDR3. DNA for the CDR3: TGTGCCTGGATTGGGGGGAGGGAGGGCCTCAATGAGCAGTTCTTC. Encoded protein: CAWIGGREGLNEQFF.

This rearrangement joins TRBV7-3 to TRBJ2-1; maybe TRBD2 (5 bases). This CDR3 comprises 13 residues. V lost 0 bases, J lost 7 bases, and 7 bases lay in between. From germline, CDR1 is SGHTA and CDR2 FQGTGA. CDR3 in DNA: TGTGCCAGCAGCTTAACTGAGGGTAATGAGCAGTTCTTC. This codes for CASSLTEGNEQFF.

This clonotype was picked up a small number of times. This chain connects TRBV30 to TRBJ2-7; D uncertain. The CDR3 spans 13 residues. Between the trimmed V and J ends, which lost 0 bases and 6 bases, there was a span of 12 bases. CDR1 and CDR2 (germline): GTSNPN, SVGIG (reference sequence). CDR3 protein: CAWSVRVEGEQYF. DNA of the CDR3: TGTGCCTGGAGTGTAAGGGTAGAAGGCGAGCAGTACTTC.

This clonotype has just a few counts. V and J are TRBV7-2 and TRBJ1-1; TRBD1 agrees at 7 bases. The J segment lost 3 bases and the V segment lost 3 bases, leaving 13 bases of the junction unmatched. The CDR3 runs 17 residues. Per the germline V gene, CDR1 is SGHTA and CDR2 is FQGNSA. The CDR3 DNA reads as TGTGCCAGCAGCTTTCTCGGGACAGAGCCTCCCGACACTGAAGCTTTCTTT. It yields the protein CASSFLGTEPPDTEAFF.

This clonotype was counted a few times. The chain joins TRBV7-9 to TRBJ2-1; TRBD2 agrees at 9 bases. The CDR3 runs to 14 residues. V trimming: 4 bases; J trimming: 5 bases; junction bases outside the gene matches: 3. The germline V gene encodes CDR1 SEHNR and CDR2 FQNEAQ (reference sequence). The CDR3 loop reads CASSSGLAHNEQFF. The CDR3 region has the DNA TGTGCCAGCAGCTCAGGACTAGCGCACAATGAGCAGTTCTTC.

This clonotype was recorded a few times. The J gene is TRBJ1-5, the V gene TRBV28; D is ambiguous. This CDR3 has 14 residues. V was cut by 3 bases and J by 4 bases, with 10 bases left in between. The germline CDR1 and CDR2 sequences are MDHEN and SYDVKM. The DNA for the CDR3 is TGTGCCAGCAGTTTCCCGGGCGGTAATCAGCCCCAGCATTTT. This codes for CASSFPGGNQPQHF.

This clonotype came up a few times. This chain links TRBV3-1 with TRBJ1-4; 10 nucleotides align to TRBD1. From germline, CDR1 is LGHDT and CDR2 YNNKEL (reference sequence). J was trimmed by 8 bases and V by 4 bases; bases with no gene match: 10. This CDR3 region has 16 residues. CDR3 in amino acids: CASSPIRTGGYEKLFF. CDR3 in DNA: TGTGCCAGCAGCCCGATTCGGACAGGGGGTTACGAAAAACTGTTTTTT.

This clonotype was counted between two and nine times. The V call is TRBV7-6, the J call TRBJ1-4; perhaps TRBD1 as D (5 bases). V was shortened by 5 bases and J by 8 bases, with 15 bases between the two germline ends. Germline CDR1 is SGHVS and CDR2 is FNYEAQ. The CDR3 consists of 14 residues. This CDR3 reads CASSLPGRQEKLFF. The CDR3 bases are TGTGCCAGCAGCCTTCCGGGACGCCAAGAAAAACTGTTTTTT.

This clonotype was seen only a few times. The DNA for the CDR3 is TGTGCCAGCAGTTGGGGACTAGCAGGCCAAAATGAGCAGTTCTTC. This translates into CASSWGLAGQNEQFF. The chain recombines TRBV27 with TRBJ2-1; 9 nucleotides line up with TRBD2. Germline V gene lookup returns CDR1 MNHEY and CDR2 SMNVEV (reference sequence). The CDR3 extends over 15 amino acids. V lost 4 bases and J lost 7; bases outside the gene matches: 8.

This clonotype was counted only a few times. The chain combines TRBV28 with TRBJ1-1, with D unresolved. Trimming cost V 5 bases and J 1 base, with 20 bases left between them. CDR3 length: 17 residues. Germline V gives CDR1 MDHEN, CDR2 SYDVKM. For the CDR3, the DNA is TGTGCCAGCAGTCCTCTGACGGGCTATACCGCGAACACTGAAGCTTTCTTT. Residues: CASSPLTGYTANTEAFF.

This clonotype was detected only a few times. A much larger clonotype is one base distant, so this may be a read error. The genes are TRBV7-6 and TRBJ1-5; D gene uncertain. The length of the CDR3 is 14 residues. Germline V gene lookup returns CDR1 SGHVS and CDR2 FNYEAQ. Trimming cost V 3 bases and J 0 bases, with 6 bases left between them. In nucleotides, the CDR3 is TGTGCCAGCAGCTTGGACCATAGCAATCAGCCCCAGCATTTT. It codes for CASSLDHSNQPQHF.

This clonotype has a handful of counts. The chain employs TRBV11-2 and TRBJ2-5, with 15 bases fitting TRBD2. Trimming at V came to 2 bases and at J to 3 bases, leaving 4 bases not matched to a gene. This CDR3 spans 17 amino acids. Germline CDR1 SGHAT, CDR2 FQNNGV. This CDR3 is CASSLWTSGREEETQYF. CDR3 DNA: TGTGCCAGCAGCTTATGGACTAGCGGGAGGGAGGAAGAGACCCAGTACTTC.

Only one count was recorded for this clonotype. The rearrangement joins TRBV20-1 to TRBJ2-7; 12 bases map to TRBD2. CDR1 is DFQATT, CDR2 SNEGSKA, per germline (reference sequence). J lost 4 bases, V lost 1 base, and 5 bases had no gene match. The CDR3 is 15 amino acids. The CDR3 sequence is CSARGLAGVRYEQYF. The CDR3 DNA reads TGCAGTGCTAGAGGACTAGCGGGAGTTAGGTACGAGCAGTACTTC.

The chain employs TRBV7-9 and TRBJ2-5; TRBD1 agrees at 8 bases. V trimming: 0 bases; J trimming: 12 bases; junction bases outside the gene matches: 6. CDR3 size: 13 residues. CDR1 is SEHNR and CDR2 is FQNEAQ in the germline V gene (reference sequence). CDR3 DNA sequence: TGTGCCAGCAGCTTAGCCCGGGACAGGCCCAAGTACTTC. Amino acids: CASSLARDRPKYF. Full variable domain (missing parts from reference TRBV7-9 and TRBJ2-5): DTGVSQNPRHKITKRGQNVTFRCDPISEHNRLYWYRQTLGQGPEFLTYFQNEAQLEKSRLLSDRFSAERPKGSFSTLEIQRTEQGDSAMYLCASSLARDRPKYFGPGTRLLVL.

With respect to this clonotype: Relative to the germline gene, one junction end is altered; a read error may explain this. The V call is TRBV7-3, the J call TRBJ2-3, with a weak D call TRBD2 (5 bases). The CDR3 spans 14 residues. CDR1 is SGHTA, CDR2 FQGTGA, per germline. Here the CDR3 reads CASRSGSVAETQYF. In DNA, the CDR3 is TGTGCCAGCAGATCGGGTAGCGTGGCAGAGACGCAGTATTTT.

This clonotype was detected only a few times. The chain links TRBV5-1 to TRBJ2-1, with a weak D call TRBD1 (5 bases). Germline V gene data show CDR1 as SGHRS and CDR2 as YFSETQ. CDR3 length equals 18 residues. V shed 5 bases and J shed 2 bases, with 23 bases lying between them. The CDR3 sequence: CASRSVVVSVGAYNEQFF. CDR3 DNA sequence: TGCGCCAGCAGGTCCGTTGTGGTATCGGTAGGGGCCTACAATGAGCAGTTCTTC.

This clonotype has a handful of counts. The V gene is TRBV6-6, the J gene TRBJ1-6; D gene uncertain. The CDR3 extends over 16 amino acids. Trimming took off 6 bases at V and 4 bases at J, with 16 bases between the two ends. Germline V lookup: CDR1 MNHNY, CDR2 SVGAGI (reference sequence). CDR3 sequence reads: CASSFEWGEYNSPLHF. CDR3 sequence (DNA): TGTGCCAGCAGCTTTGAATGGGGAGAGTATAATTCACCCCTCCACTTT.

This chain links TRBV7-9 with TRBJ2-3; D perhaps matches TRBD1 (6 bases). The ends were cut back, 3 bases at V and 0 bases at J, with 10 bases in the middle. Per the germline V gene, CDR1 is SEHNR and CDR2 is FQNEAQ (reference sequence). This CDR3 is built from 15 residues. The CDR3 region has the DNA TGTGCCAGCAGCTTCCCAGGGGCGAGCACAGATACGCAGTATTTT. Amino acid sequence: CASSFPGASTDTQYF.

The chain joins TRBV5-6 to TRBJ1-1, with D perhaps TRBD1 (5 bases). V lost 6 bases and J lost 3, with 12 bases in between. Germline CDR1 reads SGHDT; CDR2 reads YYEEEE. The CDR3 is 13 residues long. CDR3 region: CASNLGGYTEAFF. In DNA form, the CDR3 reads TGTGCCAGCAACCTCGGGGGGTACACTGAAGCTTTCTTT.

This clonotype occurred many times. The chain has TRBV7-9 and TRBJ2-7, with D tentatively TRBD2 (6 bases). Germline assignment: CDR1 SEHNR and CDR2 FQNEAQ (reference sequence). V was shortened by 5 bases and J by 0 bases, with 11 bases between the two germline ends. CDR3 length: 14 residues. In nucleotides, the CDR3 is TGTGCCAGCAGCCCTGGGGACTCCTCCTACGAGCAGTACTTC. Encoded protein: CASSPGDSSYEQYF.

This chain joins TRBV12-3 or TRBV12-4 and TRBJ2-1; 7 bases agree with TRBD1. This CDR3 comprises 18 residues. J gave up 4 bases and V 5 bases, and 17 bases lay outside the gene matches. CDR3 DNA: TGTGCCAGCAGTCCCGCTACCCCGGGACAGTCTTTATACAATGAGCAGTTCTTC. Protein product: CASSPATPGQSLYNEQFF.

The chain carries TRBV4-2 and TRBJ2-2; maybe TRBD1 (6 bases). V gave up 0 bases and J gave up 4 bases, with 9 bases separating them. Germline CDR1 is LGHNA and CDR2 is YNFKEQ. The CDR3 loop spans 15 amino acids. This chain's CDR3 is CASSQDGGSTGELFF. The CDR3 DNA reads as TGTGCCAGCAGCCAAGATGGGGGCAGCACCGGGGAGCTGTTTTTT.

In nucleotides, the CDR3 is TGCAGTGCGAAGCCTATCGACAGGAGGGTGAACACTGAAGCTTTCTTT. Protein: CSAKPIDRRVNTEAFF. The chain carries TRBV20-1 and TRBJ1-1, with a possible D match to TRBD1 (6 bases). V shed 6 bases and J shed 0 bases, with 20 bases lying between them. CDR3 length: 16 amino acids. Germline loops: CDR1 DFQATT, CDR2 SNEGSKA (reference sequence).

There are a few counts of this clonotype. The CDR3 bases are TGTGCCAGCAGTCCCCCGGGACTAGCGGGAACCTACACAGATACGCAGTATTTT. Its translation is CASSPPGLAGTYTDTQYF. The chain uses TRBV27 and TRBJ2-3, with 13 positions matching TRBD2. J gave up 2 bases and V 5 bases, and 10 bases lay outside the gene matches. CDR3 length: 18 residues. The germline V gene has CDR1 MNHEY and CDR2 SMNVEV (reference sequence).

This clonotype was observed a few times. The rearrangement links TRBV7-3 to TRBJ1-2; D not certain. CDR1 is SGHTA and CDR2 is FQGTGA in the germline V gene. Between the trimmed V and J ends, which lost 4 bases and 1 base, there was a span of 7 bases. This CDR3 region has 13 residues. The CDR3 DNA reads TGTGCCAGCAGCTCCGGGAATAACTATGGCTACACCTTC. It codes for CASSSGNNYGYTF.